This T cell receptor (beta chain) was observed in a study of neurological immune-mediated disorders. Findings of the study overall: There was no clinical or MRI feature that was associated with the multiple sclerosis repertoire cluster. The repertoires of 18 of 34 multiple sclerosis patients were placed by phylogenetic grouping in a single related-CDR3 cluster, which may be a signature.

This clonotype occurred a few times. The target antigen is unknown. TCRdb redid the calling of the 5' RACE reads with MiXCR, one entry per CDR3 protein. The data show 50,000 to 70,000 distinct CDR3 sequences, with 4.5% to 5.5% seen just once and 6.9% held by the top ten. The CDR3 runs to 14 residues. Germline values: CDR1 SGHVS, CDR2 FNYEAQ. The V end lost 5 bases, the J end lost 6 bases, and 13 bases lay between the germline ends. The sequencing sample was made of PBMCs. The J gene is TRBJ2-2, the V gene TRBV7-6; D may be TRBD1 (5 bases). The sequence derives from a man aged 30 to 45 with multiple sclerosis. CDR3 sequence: CASSLRGRSGELFF. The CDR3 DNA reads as TGTGCCAGCAGCCTAAGGGGCAGGTCCGGGGAGCTGTTTTTT.